This T cell receptor (beta chain) came from a study of cytomegalovirus exposure and HLA in healthy donors. Study-wide points: TCR beta sequences reportedly predicted most subjects' HLA-A and HLA-B alleles accurately. What was likely a sequencing artifact was a cluster of highly shared sequence variants.

The CDR3 is 14 residues long. Looked up from germline, CDR1 is GTSNPN and CDR2 is SVGIG (reference sequence). A remark on this clone: Its target is not known. One end of the junction varies from germline; a read error may be responsible.

Use of 60 Vbeta and 13 Jbeta primers characterized the PCR. Produced via immunoSEQ multiplex PCR; TCRdb's table is partial and in-frame only. Of about 160,000 clones listed, 77% are singletons. The chain has TRBV30 and TRBJ1-2, with D possibly being TRBD1 (6 bases). The sequenced sample consisted of PBMCs. The receptor's source is a woman in her 30s in good health and CMV-seronegative. Here the CDR3 DNA reads TGTGCCTGGAAAGGAAAACAGGGTAACTATGGCTACATCTTC. It encodes CAWKGKQGNYGYIF.